The rows below give T cell receptor beta chains drawn from one sample of a study of cytomegalovirus exposure and HLA in healthy donors. Only in-frame clones appear in the TCRdb table, and some are missing; sequencing was by immunoSEQ multiplex PCR. The sample lists roughly 88,000 clones, 76% occurring once. The sequenced material came from PBMCs. The source is a young man in good health and CMV-seropositive. Both conserved end residues are part of each CDR3. D genes are given only for firm matches. Clone size, where shown, is once, few, many, or a class for clones that have expanded.

v_call,clone_size,j_call,d_call,cdr3_aa,cdr3_nt
TRBV25-1,-,TRBJ2-2,TRBD2,CASSVQAGGTGELFF,TGTGCCAGCAGTGTTCAAGCGGGAGGGACCGGGGAGCTGTTTTTT
TRBV4-1,-,TRBJ2-3,-,CASSLRGGPRDTQYF,TGCGCCAGCAGCCTCCGCGGCGGGCCCCGGGATACGCAGTATTTT
TRBV6-1,-,TRBJ1-4,TRBD1,CASRGYRDRNEKLFF,TGTGCCAGCAGAGGTTACCGGGACAGAAATGAAAAACTGTTTTTT
TRBV5-6,-,TRBJ1-4,-,CASSYYSATNEKLFF,TGTGCCAGCAGCTACTACTCAGCAACTAATGAAAAACTGTTTTTT
TRBV28,-,TRBJ1-1,-,CASSFIARVNTEAFF,TGTGCCAGCAGTTTTATCGCCAGGGTGAACACTGAAGCTTTCTTT
TRBV15,-,TRBJ2-5,TRBD1,CATSRSTGQETQYF,TGTGCCACCAGCAGATCGACAGGGCAGGAGACCCAGTACTTC
TRBV19,once,TRBJ2-2,-,CASSRAGIDGELFF,TGTGCCAGTAGTCGGGCAGGGATCGACGGGGAGCTGTTTTTT
TRBV30,once,TRBJ2-2,-,CAWKSGYTGELFF,TGTGCCTGGAAATCCGGGTACACCGGGGAGCTGTTTTTT
TRBV2,-,TRBJ1-1,TRBD1,CALGGSGGYGTEAFF,TGTGCCCTAGGGGGGTCAGGGGGCTACGGCACTGAAGCTTTCTTT
TRBV19,-,TRBJ1-2,TRBD1,CASSKSNRGQGYTF,TGTGCCAGTAGTAAATCCAACAGGGGGCAGGGCTACACCTTC
TRBV28,-,TRBJ2-7,-,CASSFYRGGEQYF,TGTGCCAGCAGTTTCTACCGGGGAGGCGAGCAGTACTTC
TRBV18,few,TRBJ1-5,-,CASSPPGLEPQHF,TGTGCCAGCTCACCCCCAGGGTTGGAGCCCCAGCATTTT
TRBV7-2,-,TRBJ2-1,-,CASSLSVSYNEQFF,TGTGCCAGCAGCTTATCCGTCTCCTACAATGAGCAGTTCTTC
TRBV4-1,-,TRBJ1-2,-,CASSQVPGANYGYTF,TGCGCCAGCAGCCAAGTACCGGGAGCAAACTATGGCTACACCTTC
TRBV4-2,once,TRBJ2-7,TRBD1,CASSPRQGDYEQYF,TGTGCCAGCAGCCCAAGACAGGGGGATTACGAGCAGTACTTC
TRBV5-1,-,TRBJ2-7,TRBD1,CASSLAFGTAYEQYF,TGCGCCAGCAGCTTGGCCTTCGGGACAGCCTACGAGCAGTACTTC
TRBV5-1,-,TRBJ1-1,TRBD1,CASSLLGQGLTEAFF,TGCGCCAGCAGCTTGTTAGGACAGGGGCTAACTGAAGCTTTCTTT